What follows are 30 T cell receptor beta chains derived from one specimen sequenced in a study of OX40 agonist ivuxolimab in advanced cancers. Libraries were prepared by immunoSEQ multiplex PCR; TCRdb keeps only in-frame clonotypes and omits some of them. The sample lists tens of thousands of clones; around 85% were seen once. This sample comprised CD4+ or CD8+ T cells sorted from blood, obtained in a trial of the OX40 agonist ivuxolimab. All receptors come from an adult with an advanced solid tumor such as melanoma, head and neck, liver or kidney cancer.

This clone occurred a few times. J is TRBJ1-5 and V is TRBV28; D is undetermined. V shed 6 bases and J shed 0 bases, with 12 bases lying between them. Looked up from germline, CDR1 is MDHEN and CDR2 is SYDVKM. This CDR3 contains 15 residues. CDR3 sequence: CASRIGGISNQPQHF. CDR3 DNA: TGTGCCAGCAGAATAGGCGGCATTAGCAATCAGCCCCAGCATTTT.

This rearrangement joins TRBV14 to TRBJ2-1; D is unresolved. The germline V and J ends were trimmed by 6 bases and 1 base, with 10 bases remaining between them. The CDR3 runs to 14 residues. From germline, CDR1 is SGHDN and CDR2 FVKESK. The CDR3 nucleotides read TGTGCCAGCAGATCGTTAGATTCCTACAATGAGCAGTTCTTC. Protein: CASRSLDSYNEQFF.

J is TRBJ2-7 and V is TRBV14; a possible D gene is TRBD1 (5 bases). This CDR3 comprises 14 residues. The germline gives CDR1 SGHDN, CDR2 FVKESK. Deletions cut 5 bases from V and 3 bases from J, with 14 bases between. The CDR3 loop reads CASSETGLLYEQYF. CDR3 sequence (DNA): TGTGCCAGCAGCGAAACAGGCCTCCTCTACGAGCAGTACTTC. Drawing the rest from reference TRBV14 and TRBJ2-7, the complete variable domain is EAGVTQFPSHSVIEKGQTVTLRCDPISGHDNLYWYRRVMGKEIKFLLHFVKESKQDESGMPNNRFLAERTGGTYSTLKVQPAELEDSGVYFCASSETGLLYEQYFGPGTRLTVT.

V usage is TRBV27 and J usage is TRBJ2-3; 7 bases map to TRBD2. Trimming took 2 bases from V and 8 from J; bases not matched to a gene: 1. CDR1 is MNHEY, CDR2 SMNVEV, per germline (reference sequence). The CDR3 is made up of 12 amino acids. The CDR3 sequence: CASSLPGGTQYF. The CDR3 DNA is TGTGCCAGCAGTTTACCGGGAGGTACGCAGTATTTT.

The CDR3 region is CASSFPRQGPAINQPQHF. The CDR3 DNA sequence: TGTGCCAGCAGTTTTCCACGACAGGGCCCGGCAATCAATCAGCCCCAGCATTTT. The gene calls are TRBV28 and TRBJ1-5; 7 bases map to TRBD1. V dropped 3 bases and J dropped 3; count of bases not matched to a gene: 14. CDR3 length: 18 amino acids. Per germline, CDR1 MDHEN and CDR2 SYDVKM.

The V and J genes are TRBV11-3 and TRBJ2-1; 8 bases agree with TRBD2. CDR3 length equals 16 residues. Germline CDR1 and CDR2: SGHNT and YENEEA. V was clipped by 1 base and J by 4 bases; unmatched bases: 6. The CDR3 spells CASSLALSGSYNEQFF. The CDR3 bases are TGTGCCAGCAGCTTAGCCCTCAGCGGGAGTTACAATGAGCAGTTCTTC.

The genes are TRBV5-5 and TRBJ1-5, with TRBD1 as a possible D gene (5 bases). Trimming left V 4 bases short and J 0 bases short, with 11 bases between. The CDR3 is 15 residues long. CDR1 is SGHKS and CDR2 is YYEKEE in the germline V gene (reference sequence). CDR3 sequence: CASSPRGHSNQPQHF. In nucleotides, the CDR3 is TGTGCCAGCAGCCCGCGAGGACATAGCAATCAGCCCCAGCATTTT.

The gene calls are TRBV7-6 and TRBJ1-3; 7 bases match TRBD1. The J segment lost 7 bases and the V segment lost 1 base, leaving 7 bases of the junction unmatched. This CDR3 region has 15 residues. The germline gives CDR1 SGHVS, CDR2 FNYEAQ. The DNA of the CDR3 is TGTGCCAGCAGCTTAGGTGGCAGGGGGTTTAACACCATATATTTT. Translating gives CASSLGGRGFNTIYF.

The chain couples TRBV2 to TRBJ1-5; D is possibly TRBD1 (5 bases). V lost 7 bases, J lost 0 bases, and 10 bases lay in between. This CDR3 is 14 amino acids long. In germline, CDR1 is SNHLY, CDR2 FYNNEI. The CDR3 region has the DNA TGTGCCAGCATGGCAGGACATAGCAATCAGCCCCAGCATTTT. This encodes CASMAGHSNQPQHF.

A single count supports this clone. This chain uses TRBV21-1 with TRBJ1-5; TRBD1, the table's D call, lacks a check against the DNA. TRBV21-1 is deemed a pseudogene. The CDR3 consists of 16 residues. The CDR3 sequence is CASSTRDRDWDQPQHF. The CDR3 nucleotides read TGTGCCAGCAGCACCCGGGACAGGGATTGGGATCAGCCCCAGCATTTT.

The chain carries TRBV28 and TRBJ1-1; tentatively, D is TRBD1 (6 bases). The ends were cut back, 2 bases at V and 4 bases at J, with 11 bases in the middle. This CDR3 contains 14 residues. Germline V gene data show CDR1 as MDHEN and CDR2 as SYDVKM. The CDR3 is CASSLRGAGTEAFF. In DNA, the CDR3 is TGTGCCAGCAGTTTACGGGGGGCAGGCACTGAAGCTTTCTTT.

The CDR3 DNA reads TGTGCCAGCAGTTTATTAACTAGCGGAGCAGATACGCAGTATTTT. Translating gives CASSLLTSGADTQYF. The chain couples TRBV28 to TRBJ2-3, with 8 bases aligning to TRBD2. Germline V gene lookup returns CDR1 MDHEN and CDR2 SYDVKM. The CDR3 has 15 amino acids. V dropped 1 base and J dropped 4; count of bases not matched to a gene: 4.

This rearrangement joins TRBV4-1 to TRBJ2-6; no clear D. The CDR3 has 14 amino acids. V shed 5 bases and J shed 2 bases, with 7 bases lying between them. Germline values: CDR1 MGHRA, CDR2 YSYEKL. The CDR3 DNA follows: TGCGCCAGCAGCTCTACAGCTGGGGCCAACGTCCTGACTTTC. Residues: CASSSTAGANVLTF.

The V and J genes are TRBV11-3 and TRBJ1-1; no clear D. The CDR3 loop spans 13 amino acids. The V gene lost 3 bases and the J gene lost 7 bases, with 12 bases spanning the gap. Germline CDR1 is SGHNT and CDR2 is YENEEA. CDR3 residues: CASSLLRAGEAFF. The CDR3 coding sequence is TGTGCCAGCAGCTTGCTGAGGGCAGGTGAAGCTTTCTTT.

This chain uses TRBV6-1 with TRBJ1-1; D is unclear. The CDR3 covers 15 residues. Trimming shortened V by 1 base and J by 4 bases, and 13 bases separated the two germline ends. Germline values: CDR1 MNHNS, CDR2 SASEGT. CDR3 in amino acids: CASSEVGPEGTEAFF. CDR3 in DNA: TGTGCCAGCAGTGAAGTCGGGCCAGAGGGCACTGAAGCTTTCTTT.

The rearrangement links TRBV14 to TRBJ2-7; 9 bases are a match to TRBD1. CDR3 length: 18 amino acids. J lost 2 bases, V lost 1 base, and 12 bases had no gene match. Germline V lookup: CDR1 SGHDN, CDR2 FVKESK. CDR3 amino acids: CASSQGPGTGIRAYEQYF. The CDR3 DNA reads as TGTGCCAGCAGCCAAGGTCCCGGGACAGGGATTAGGGCCTACGAGCAGTACTTC.

This rearrangement joins TRBV7-9 to TRBJ2-2, with D tentatively TRBD2 (5 bases). The ends were cut back, 7 bases at V and 4 bases at J, with 13 bases in the middle. The CDR3 covers 14 residues. Germline CDR1 is SEHNR and CDR2 is FQNEAQ (reference sequence). In nucleotides, the CDR3 is TGTGCCAGCACCGACCTGGGGAGCACCGGGGAGCTGTTTTTT. Its translation: CASTDLGSTGELFF.

This chain uses TRBV19 with TRBJ2-5; TRBD2 matches at 7 bases. The V and J ends lost 5 bases and 11 bases, in that order; junction bases with no gene match: 11. This CDR3 comprises 13 residues. Germline values: CDR1 LNHDA, CDR2 SQIVND (reference sequence). DNA for the CDR3: TGTGCCAGTAGTGCAGGACTAGAAGGTTCACAGTACTTC. Translation gives CASSAGLEGSQYF.

This rearrangement joins TRBV28 to TRBJ2-3; 9 bases match TRBD1. V trimming: 5 bases; J trimming: 6 bases; junction bases outside the gene matches: 6. Germline V lookup: CDR1 MDHEN, CDR2 SYDVKM. This CDR3 has 14 residues. CDR3 amino acids: CASSRTGGIDTQYF. CDR3 DNA: TGTGCCAGCAGTCGTACAGGGGGCATCGATACGCAGTATTTT.

The rearrangement joins TRBV13 to TRBJ2-2, with 8 bases that match TRBD2. V trimming: 1 base; J trimming: 3 bases; junction bases outside the gene matches: 1. CDR3 length: 15 amino acids. Germline V gives CDR1 PRHDT, CDR2 FYEKMQ (reference sequence). The CDR3 reads CASSLAAGDTGELFF. The CDR3 DNA reads TGTGCCAGCAGCTTAGCAGCGGGGGACACCGGGGAGCTGTTTTTT. Combining the CDR3 with reference TRBV13 and TRBJ2-2 gives the whole variable domain AAGVIQSPRHLIKEKRETATLKCYPIPRHDTVYWYQQGPGQDPQFLISFYEKMQSDKGSIPDRFSAQQFSDYHSELNMSSLELGDSALYFCASSLAAGDTGELFFGEGSRLTVL.

In this sample, this clone turned up once. V is TRBV6-6 and J is TRBJ1-1, with TRBD1 matching over 7 bases. The trim removed 6 bases at V and 4 bases at J, leaving 8 bases unmatched. The CDR3 runs to 14 residues. From germline, CDR1 is MNHNY and CDR2 SVGAGI (reference sequence). The CDR3 reads CASRGTTGITEAFF. DNA for the CDR3: TGTGCCAGCAGGGGTACGACAGGGATCACTGAAGCTTTCTTT.

This rearrangement joins TRBV7-9 to TRBJ1-5, with D possibly being TRBD1 (5 bases). Trimming stripped 5 bases from V and 4 bases from J, with 12 bases between. Germline V gene sequence: CDR1 SEHNR, CDR2 FQNEAQ (reference sequence). The CDR3 contains 14 residues. The CDR3 loop reads CASSRGQGNQPQHF. In DNA, the CDR3 is TGTGCCAGCAGCCGTGGCCAGGGTAATCAGCCCCAGCATTTT.

The rearrangement links TRBV5-1 to TRBJ2-5; 12 nucleotides align to TRBD2. CDR3 length: 17 amino acids. The trim removed 2 bases at V and 2 bases at J, leaving 7 bases unmatched. Germline V CDR1 and CDR2: SGHRS, YFSETQ. For the CDR3, the DNA is TGCGCCAGCAGCTTTACTACAGGACTAGCGGGGCAAGAGACCCAGTACTTC. It encodes CASSFTTGLAGQETQYF.

This chain uses TRBV6-5 with TRBJ1-3; no firm D call. This CDR3 contains 15 residues. The germline V gene has CDR1 MNHEY and CDR2 SVGAGI. Trimming took 6 bases from V and 0 from J, leaving 12 bases between them. The DNA for the CDR3 is TGTGCCAGCAGCCCCGTGGGGAGCTCTGGAAACACCATATATTTT. This translates into CASSPVGSSGNTIYF.

CDR3 DNA sequence: TGCGCCAGCAGCCAGGGACTAGCGGGGTCCTACGAGCAGTACTTC. Protein product: CASSQGLAGSYEQYF. The V gene is TRBV4-1, the J gene TRBJ2-7; 13 nucleotides line up with TRBD2. The CDR3 is made up of 15 amino acids. With V trimmed by 3 bases and J by 1 base, 0 bases remained unmatched. Germline V gene data show CDR1 as MGHRA and CDR2 as YSYEKL.

The chain uses TRBV9 and TRBJ1-1; D call uncertain. CDR1 and CDR2 (germline): SGDLS, YYNGEE. With 0 bases removed from V and 2 bases from J, the gap between germline ends came to 11 bases. This CDR3 is built from 15 residues. The CDR3: CASSVASGSNTEAFF. Here the CDR3 DNA reads TGTGCCAGCAGCGTAGCCTCCGGCAGTAACACTGAAGCTTTCTTT.

This chain uses TRBV7-9 with TRBJ1-5, with TRBD1 matching over 9 bases. The length of the CDR3 is 16 residues. Germline values: CDR1 SEHNR, CDR2 FQNEAQ (reference sequence). V dropped 4 bases and J dropped 1; count of bases not matched to a gene: 5. CDR3: CASSSGQGSSNQPQHF. The CDR3 DNA reads as TGTGCCAGCAGCTCAGGACAGGGGTCGAGCAATCAGCCCCAGCATTTT.

This sequence joins TRBV5-1 and TRBJ2-7, with 11 bases lining up with TRBD2. The CDR3 sequence is 17 residues long. Looked up from germline, CDR1 is SGHRS and CDR2 is YFSETQ. Trimming took 2 bases from V and 0 from J; bases not matched to a gene: 7. CDR3 nucleotides: TGCGCCAGCAGCTTCATAGCGGGAGGGGCCAGCTCCTACGAGCAGTACTTC. Translation: CASSFIAGGASSYEQYF.

The chain recombines TRBV19 with TRBJ1-2; 9 nucleotides match TRBD1. Germline CDR1 and CDR2: LNHDA and SQIVND (reference sequence). The CDR3 has 14 residues. Losses at the gene ends were 5 bases for V and 4 bases for J; bases not matched to a gene: 5. The CDR3 bases are TGTGCCAGTAGTCCGGGACAGGGAAGCTATGGCTACACCTTC. Protein sequence: CASSPGQGSYGYTF. Filled out from reference TRBV19 and TRBJ1-2, the complete variable domain reads DGGITQSPKYLFRKEGQNVTLSCEQNLNHDAMYWYRQDPGQGLRLIYYSQIVNDFQKGDIAEGYSVSREKKESFPLTVTSAQKNPTAFYLCASSPGQGSYGYTFGSGTRLTVV.

The chain joins TRBV9 to TRBJ2-1; D is unresolved. Germline CDR1 SGDLS, CDR2 YYNGEE. Trimming pared 2 bases from V and 9 bases from J, leaving 12 bases between. This CDR3 spans 13 amino acids. The CDR3 nucleotides are TGTGCCAGCAGCGTTGAAGGGCTTAGTGAGCAGTTCTTC. Protein: CASSVEGLSEQFF.